This TCR beta chain was sequenced for a study of blood T cell repertoires in COVID-19. Background on the study: The origin of the acute and convalescent COVID-19 samples was the United States, Italy and Spain. T cells, B-cell-depleted T cells, or PBMCs provided the cDNA or gDNA that served as material.

The germline CDR1 and CDR2 sequences are SGDLS and YYNGEE. V shed 3 bases and J 3 bases; nucleotides not matched to a gene: 15. The CDR3 spans 18 residues. This clone showed up just a few times. In the original processing: Using reference gene primer amplification, nucleated cell counts were estimated. Profiling relied on immunoSEQ multiplex PCR, and the TCRdb table lists in-frame clones only, not all of them. The DNA gave D and trimming, while V, J and clone size come from that table. Of some 90,000 clones listed, around 78% were seen once; the top ten hold 9.5% to 12%. The rearrangement joins TRBV9 to TRBJ1-1; 9 bases are shared with TRBD1. Material for sequencing was peripheral blood. The TCR sequence derives from a human donor in a cohort sampled during active COVID-19. For the CDR3, the DNA is TGTGCCAGCAGCGGTAGGGGGACAGGGACCGCTCCGTACACTGAAGCTTTCTTT. Its translation: CASSGRGTGTAPYTEAFF.